These 5 T cell receptor beta chains share one sample of origin, sequenced in a study of blood T cell repertoires in COVID-19. This table comes from immunoSEQ multiplex PCR, and its TCRdb copy is limited to in-frame clones, with some not included. This table has approximately 50,000 clones, about 91% appearing once. Specimen: peripheral blood. Receptor source: a man in his forties or fifties with active COVID-19.

The chain recombines TRBV30 with TRBJ1-3, with D possibly TRBD1 on 5 matching bases. From germline, CDR1 is GTSNPN and CDR2 SVGIG (reference sequence). Trimming took off 0 bases at V and 1 base at J, with 13 bases between the two ends. The CDR3 contains 16 residues. This chain's CDR3 is CAWSVRRTGSGNTIYF. DNA of the CDR3: TGTGCCTGGAGTGTACGCCGAACAGGTTCTGGAAACACCATATATTTT.

The rearrangement links TRBV10-3 to TRBJ2-2, with TRBD2 matching 11 bases. V lost 6 bases to trimming and J lost 2 bases; unmatched junction nucleotides: 5. CDR1 ENHRY and CDR2 SYGVKD come from the germline V gene. The CDR3 extends over 16 amino acids. The CDR3: CAISHGTSGNTGELFF. Here the CDR3 DNA reads TGTGCCATCAGCCACGGGACTAGCGGCAACACCGGGGAGCTGTTTTTT.

This clone occurred once. One junction end disagrees with the germline gene, perhaps due to a read error. The rearrangement joins TRBV6-1 to TRBJ1-6; 7 bases align to TRBD1. The V gene's germline CDR1 is MNHNS and CDR2 SASEGT. This CDR3 comprises 14 residues. The CDR3 bases are TGTGCCAGCAGTCAAGCTGACAGGGATTCACCCCTCCACTTT. Its protein product is CASSQADRDSPLHF.

The V gene is TRBV3-1 (or the pseudogene TRBV3-2), the J gene TRBJ2-7, with a possible D match to TRBD2 (5 bases). The V gene lost 1 base and the J gene lost 2 bases, with 9 bases spanning the gap. The CDR3 length is 14 residues. Germline V gives CDR1 LGHDT, CDR2 YNNKEL (reference sequence). This CDR3 reads CASSQGRGPYEQYF. The CDR3 region has the DNA TGTGCCAGCAGCCAAGGGAGAGGGCCCTACGAGCAGTACTTC.

The V call is TRBV24-1, the J call TRBJ2-3; 8 positions match TRBD2. The CDR3 is 18 residues long. CDR1 KGHDR and CDR2 SFDVKD come from the germline V gene. J lost 1 base, V lost 1 base, and 9 bases had no gene match. This chain's CDR3 is CATSDFQLGGGRTDTQYF. The CDR3 DNA is TGTGCCACCAGTGATTTCCAACTCGGGGGGGGGCGCACAGATACGCAGTATTTT.